Below are 17 T cell receptor beta chains sequenced from a single sample in a study of glioma-infiltrating T cells after dendritic cell vaccination. Data came from immunoSEQ multiplex PCR; TCRdb stores just in-frame clones and leaves some out. This table holds around 96,000 clones, around three quarters found once. The source was blood, collected before dendritic cell vaccination. These receptors all stem from a human donor with glioblastoma.

The chain employs TRBV6-1 and TRBJ1-5, with 12 nucleotides matching TRBD1. V shed 9 bases and J 5 bases; nucleotides not matched to a gene: 5. This CDR3 has 14 residues. Germline V gives CDR1 MNHNS, CDR2 SASEGT. CDR3 DNA sequence: TGTGCCAGGGGGACAGGGGGCGTCGATCAGCCCCAGCATTTT. It yields the protein CARGTGGVDQPQHF.

This sequence joins TRBV28 and TRBJ1-2, with a weak D call TRBD1 (5 bases). The CDR3 spans 14 residues. The ends were cut back, 7 bases at V and 2 bases at J, with 14 bases in the middle. Germline V gene sequence: CDR1 MDHEN, CDR2 SYDVKM. The CDR3 here is CASTFGGSNYGYTF. DNA for the CDR3: TGTGCCAGCACCTTCGGGGGGTCGAACTATGGCTACACCTTC.

The chain combines TRBV13 with TRBJ2-2; D is unresolved. Germline V lookup: CDR1 PRHDT, CDR2 FYEKMQ (reference sequence). The ends were cut back, 5 bases at V and 7 bases at J, with 8 bases in the middle. The CDR3 sequence is 12 residues long. The CDR3: CASSNPVGELFF. The DNA for the CDR3 is TGTGCCAGCAGCAATCCCGTCGGGGAGCTGTTTTTT.

As regards this clone: This specimen includes other DNA sequences encoding the same CDR3. In DNA, the CDR3 is TGCGCCAGCAGCTTGGGGCAGCAAGAGACCCAGTACTTC. Its protein is CASSLGQQETQYF. The chain employs TRBV5-1 and TRBJ2-5; D ambiguous. Germline CDR1 and CDR2: SGHRS and YFSETQ. The CDR3 is 13 residues long. Trimming removed 0 bases at V and 2 bases at J, with 5 bases between.

The CDR3, as DNA: TGTGCCAGCAGCCAAGGGGCAGGGGGCAGCTACGAGCAGTACTTC. Amino acid sequence: CASSQGAGGSYEQYF. The rearrangement links TRBV7-3 to TRBJ2-7; 8 nucleotides match TRBD1. J lost 3 bases, V lost 5 bases, and 9 bases had no gene match. CDR1 and CDR2 (germline): SGHTA, FQGTGA. The CDR3 runs to 15 residues.

The rearrangement uses TRBV11-3 and TRBJ2-2; D is unclear. The germline gives CDR1 SGHNT, CDR2 YENEEA. With 5 bases removed from V and 3 bases from J, the gap between germline ends came to 13 bases. The CDR3 runs to 15 residues. The CDR3 region is CASSPRWSDTGELFF. Here the CDR3 DNA reads TGTGCCAGCAGCCCGAGGTGGAGTGACACCGGGGAGCTGTTTTTT.

This clone appeared a single time. The CDR3: CASSSTGDTQYF. As DNA, the CDR3 is TGTGCCAGCAGTTCGACTGGGGATACGCAGTATTTT. The chain has TRBV2 and TRBJ2-3; the D is unclear. Trimming took 5 bases from V and 6 from J, leaving 9 bases between them. The CDR3 is 12 amino acids. In germline, CDR1 is SNHLY, CDR2 FYNNEI.

V is TRBV19 and J is TRBJ2-2; TRBD2 matches 7 bases. The V and J ends lost 10 bases and 3 bases, in that order; junction bases with no gene match: 14. Germline CDR1 and CDR2: LNHDA and SQIVND (reference sequence). CDR3 length: 16 residues. The CDR3 coding sequence is TGTGCCACCACCACTAGGCTAGCGGTCGACACCGGGGAGCTGTTTTTT. It codes for CATTTRLAVDTGELFF.

This chain links TRBV5-1 with TRBJ2-1, with a weak D call TRBD1 (5 bases). Germline V lookup: CDR1 SGHRS, CDR2 YFSETQ. There are 15 residues in the CDR3. Trimming cost V 0 bases and J 7 bases, with 14 bases left between them. CDR3 protein: CASSLVGTRGNEQFF. In DNA, the CDR3 is TGCGCCAGCAGCTTGGTGGGCACAAGGGGTAATGAGCAGTTCTTC. Filled out from reference TRBV5-1 and TRBJ2-1, the complete variable domain reads KAGVTQTPRYLIKTRGQQVTLSCSPISGHRSVSWYQQTPGQGLQFLFEYFSETQRNKGNFPGRFSGRQFSNSRSEMNVSTLELGDSALYLCASSLVGTRGNEQFFGPGTRLTVL.

The rearrangement joins TRBV19 to TRBJ1-4; TRBD1 matches 7 bases. Germline loops: CDR1 LNHDA, CDR2 SQIVND (reference sequence). This CDR3 has 14 residues. V gave up 10 bases and J gave up 0 bases; unmatched junction bases: 5. CDR3 bases: TGTGCCACCCGGGACAGAGCAACTAATGAAAAACTGTTTTTT. It translates to CATRDRATNEKLFF. Supplemented by reference TRBV19 and TRBJ1-4, the full variable domain reads DGGITQSPKYLFRKEGQNVTLSCEQNLNHDAMYWYRQDPGQGLRLIYYSQIVNDFQKGDIAEGYSVSREKKESFPLTVTSAQKNPTAFYLCATRDRATNEKLFFGSGTQLSVL.

The J gene is TRBJ2-6, the V gene TRBV5-1; 11 positions match TRBD1. The CDR3 runs to 17 residues. After removal of 0 bases from V and 3 bases from J, the junction contained 2 bases not matched to a gene. Germline CDR1 reads SGHRS; CDR2 reads YFSETQ. The CDR3 is CASSLGTGGGGANVLTF. The CDR3 nucleotides are TGCGCCAGCAGCTTGGGGACAGGGGGCGGTGGGGCCAACGTCCTGACTTTC.

The rearrangement uses TRBV28 and TRBJ2-7; TRBD1 matches at 8 bases. The trim removed 8 bases at V and 6 bases at J, leaving 12 bases unmatched. The CDR3 is 14 residues long. Germline lookup yields CDR1 MDHEN and CDR2 SYDVKM. The CDR3 coding sequence is TGTGCCAGCGGGAGACAGGGGAATCCTCTCGAGCAGTACTTC. As protein: CASGRQGNPLEQYF.

The rearrangement uses TRBV2 and TRBJ2-3, with 13 bases that match TRBD2. V was pared by 3 bases and J by 0 bases, with 6 bases of the junction left unmatched. The CDR3 consists of 18 residues. Germline V gene data show CDR1 as SNHLY and CDR2 as FYNNEI. The CDR3 nucleotides read TGTGCCAGCAGTGACCGACTAGCGGGGGGAGGGAGCACAGATACGCAGTATTTT. Its protein is CASSDRLAGGGSTDTQYF.

This clone was counted once. The chain is built from TRBV2 and TRBJ1-2; 8 positions match TRBD1. V was pared by 6 bases and J by 5 bases, with 14 bases of the junction left unmatched. The V gene's germline CDR1 is SNHLY and CDR2 FYNNEI. This CDR3 has 16 amino acids. The CDR3, as DNA: TGTGCCAGCAGGTTGACAGGGGCTAGGGATTTGTATGGCTACACCTTC. Translated, it gives CASRLTGARDLYGYTF.

The J gene is TRBJ1-2, the V gene TRBV30, with 9 bases identical to TRBD1. From germline, CDR1 is GTSNPN and CDR2 SVGIG (reference sequence). The CDR3 length is 15 residues. Trimming cost V 3 bases and J 4 bases; bases outside gene matches: 9. CDR3 residues: CAWRAQSTGGYGYTF. The CDR3 region has the DNA TGTGCCTGGAGGGCCCAATCGACAGGGGGCTATGGCTACACCTTC.

The rearrangement links TRBV5-1 to TRBJ2-7; TRBD1 agrees at 9 bases. V was pared by 1 base and J by 2 bases, with 1 base of the junction left unmatched. The CDR3 totals 14 residues. In germline, CDR1 is SGHRS, CDR2 YFSETQ. In DNA, the CDR3 is TGCGCCAGCAGCTTGAGACAGGGGGCCTACGAGCAGTACTTC. Residues: CASSLRQGAYEQYF.

The V gene is TRBV6-1, the J gene TRBJ2-5; no definite D call. Per germline, CDR1 MNHNS and CDR2 SASEGT. The CDR3 is made up of 14 amino acids. V was pared by 7 bases and J by 5 bases, with 17 bases between. CDR3 protein: CASKMREPEETQYF. As DNA, the CDR3 is TGTGCCAGCAAAATGAGAGAGCCGGAGGAGACCCAGTACTTC.